The 7 T cell receptor beta chains below were found in one sample sequenced in a study of T cell changes during pregnancy in multiple sclerosis. TCRdb's copy holds only in-frame clones and misses some; the assay was immunoSEQ multiplex PCR. This sample has under 85,000 clones; over 75% occur once, and the top ten carry 1.5%. The material was peripheral blood, obtained in the third trimester of pregnancy. The receptors originated from a female donor with multiple sclerosis, enrolled in a pregnancy study.

This clone appeared a few times. The genes are TRBV29-1 and TRBJ1-1; D gene unclear. The CDR3 loop spans 12 amino acids. CDR1 SQVTM and CDR2 ANQGSEA come from the germline V gene. V was clipped by 6 bases and J by 10 bases, with 18 bases between them. CDR3 DNA: TGCAGCGTGAGACTGCCGGCGTCACGAGCTTTCTTT. It is translated as CSVRLPASRAFF.

The chain couples TRBV7-2 to TRBJ1-2, with D perhaps TRBD1 (6 bases). V was pared by 4 bases and J by 8 bases, with 17 bases between. CDR1 SGHTA and CDR2 FQGNSA come from the germline V gene. This CDR3 is built from 14 residues. CDR3 loop: CASSYPGTLRGYTF. The CDR3 coding sequence is TGTGCCAGCAGCTATCCCGGGACATTAAGAGGCTACACCTTC.

The V gene is TRBV27, the J gene TRBJ2-1; D may be TRBD2 (6 bases). CDR1 MNHEY and CDR2 SMNVEV come from the germline V gene (reference sequence). The V gene lost 7 bases and the J gene lost 1 base, with 11 bases spanning the gap. The CDR3 is 14 amino acids. The CDR3 nucleotides read TGTGCCAGCATCTCGGAGGGTTCCTACAATGAGCAGTTCTTC. Amino acid sequence: CASISEGSYNEQFF.

The CDR3: CASSMISDQPQHF. CDR3 coding DNA: TGTGCCAGTAGTATGATTAGCGACCAGCCCCAGCATTTT. This chain links TRBV19 with TRBJ1-5; the D is unclear. CDR1 and CDR2 (germline): LNHDA, SQIVND (reference sequence). Trimming stripped 3 bases from V and 7 bases from J, with 10 bases between. The CDR3 is 13 amino acids.

This rearrangement joins TRBV25-1 to TRBJ1-2; TRBD1 might be the D (5 bases). The germline V and J ends were trimmed by 1 base and 5 bases, with 14 bases remaining between them. Germline V gives CDR1 MGHDK, CDR2 SYGVNS. This CDR3 is 15 amino acids long. The CDR3 here is CASSESGGRRYGYTF. DNA of the CDR3: TGTGCCAGCAGTGAATCGGGGGGTAGGAGGTATGGCTACACCTTC.

The J gene is TRBJ2-3, the V gene TRBV6-5; D remains unclear. Germline V CDR1 and CDR2: MNHEY, SVGAGI. V lost 6 bases and J 4 bases, leaving 11 bases between the germline ends. The CDR3 runs 13 residues. DNA for the CDR3: TGTGCCAGCAGCCTTCTTTCCCCAGATACGCAGTATTTT. Translated, it gives CASSLLSPDTQYF.

The chain combines TRBV29-1 with TRBJ2-5; TRBD2 might be the D (6 bases). Trimming pared 2 bases from V and 4 bases from J, leaving 8 bases between. Per germline, CDR1 SQVTM and CDR2 ANQGSEA. The CDR3 is 12 amino acids. The CDR3 loop reads CSVEPSVETQYF. The CDR3 bases are TGCAGCGTTGAACCTAGCGTAGAGACCCAGTACTTC.